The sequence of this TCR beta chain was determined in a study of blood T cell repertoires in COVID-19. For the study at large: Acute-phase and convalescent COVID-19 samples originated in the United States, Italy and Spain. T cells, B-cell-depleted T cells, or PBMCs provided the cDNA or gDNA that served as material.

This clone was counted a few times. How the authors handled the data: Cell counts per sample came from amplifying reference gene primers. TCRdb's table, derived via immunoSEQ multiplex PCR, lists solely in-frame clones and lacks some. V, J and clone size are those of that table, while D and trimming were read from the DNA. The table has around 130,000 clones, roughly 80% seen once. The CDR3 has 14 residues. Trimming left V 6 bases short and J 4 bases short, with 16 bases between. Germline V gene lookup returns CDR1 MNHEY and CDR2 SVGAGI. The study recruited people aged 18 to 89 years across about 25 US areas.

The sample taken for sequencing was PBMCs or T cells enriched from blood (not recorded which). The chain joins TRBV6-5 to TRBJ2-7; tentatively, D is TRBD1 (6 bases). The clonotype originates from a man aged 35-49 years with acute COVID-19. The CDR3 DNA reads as TGTGCCAGCAGCCAGGGGTTCCGGAAGTACGAGCAGTACTTC. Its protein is CASSQGFRKYEQYF.